Following are 31 T cell receptor beta chains from one sample sequenced in a study of monozygotic twins with inflammatory bowel disease. One entry per CDR3 protein, without DNA, is what TCRdb gives after re-calling the 5' RACE reads. In total, the table holds around 200,000 distinct CDR3 sequences. Sample: blood. The receptor source for this set is a human donor with ulcerative colitis or Crohn's disease, or a healthy co-twin of an affected twin (not recorded which).

The chain is built from TRBV12-3 or TRBV12-4 and TRBJ2-7; the TCRdb D gene call, TRBD1, has no DNA to confirm it. The CDR3 sequence is 13 residues long. CDR3 sequence: CASLGDRGWVQYF.

J is TRBJ1-4 and V is TRBV13; without DNA, the TCRdb call of TRBD1 cannot be checked. In germline, CDR1 is PRHDT, CDR2 FYEKMQ (reference sequence). There are 19 residues in the CDR3. This chain's CDR3 is CASSFRWTGGIATNEKLFF.

The rearrangement uses TRBV6-1 and TRBJ2-1; checking the TCRdb D call of TRBD1 is not possible without DNA. CDR3 size: 14 residues. From germline, CDR1 is MNHNS and CDR2 SASEGT. CDR3 sequence reads: CASLGGTSYNEQFF.

The V call is TRBV20-1, the J call TRBJ1-2. This CDR3 has 13 residues. The germline V gene encodes CDR1 DFQATT and CDR2 SNEGSKA (reference sequence). This chain's CDR3 is CSARDSANYGYTF.

This chain links TRBV18 with TRBJ2-1; TCRdb returns TRBD2, unconfirmable since there is no DNA. The germline gives CDR1 KGHSH, CDR2 LQKENI. This CDR3 spans 13 amino acids. CDR3 residues: CASSPEAGGEQFF.

The chain links TRBV27 to TRBJ2-5; TCRdb reports TRBD2, a call that lacks DNA to check it against. Germline-derived CDR1 and CDR2 are MNHEY and SMNVEV (reference sequence). The CDR3 totals 15 residues. This CDR3 is CASRPGLAGQETQYF.

The V gene is TRBV6-1, the J gene TRBJ2-3; TCRdb calls TRBD2, which cannot be checked without DNA. Germline V gives CDR1 MNHNS, CDR2 SASEGT. CDR3 length: 13 residues. CDR3 in amino acids: CASTSWLGDTQYF.

The chain couples TRBV4-2 to TRBJ1-4; no DNA is available, so the TRBD1 call from TCRdb remains unchecked. The V gene's germline CDR1 is LGHNA and CDR2 YNFKEQ. The CDR3 contains 12 residues. The CDR3 spells CASKWGEEKLFF.

The chain has TRBV15 and TRBJ1-5. Germline V gene lookup returns CDR1 LNHNV and CDR2 YYDKDF (reference sequence). The length of the CDR3 is 18 residues. CDR3: CATSRALGGGGSNQPQHF.

The rearrangement links TRBV5-1 to TRBJ1-2; the D call from TCRdb, TRBD1, cannot be confirmed without DNA. Germline CDR1 and CDR2: SGHRS and YFSETQ. CDR3 size: 12 residues. The CDR3: CASGGQDIGYTF. Drawing the rest from reference TRBV5-1 and TRBJ1-2, the complete variable domain is KAGVTQTPRYLIKTRGQQVTLSCSPISGHRSVSWYQQTPGQGLQFLFEYFSETQRNKGNFPGRFSGRQFSNSRSEMNVSTLELGDSALYLCASGGQDIGYTFGSGTRLTVV.

The chain recombines TRBV20-1 with TRBJ1-1; as DNA is missing, the TRBD1 call by TCRdb cannot be tested. From germline, CDR1 is DFQATT and CDR2 SNEGSKA (reference sequence). This CDR3 is built from 12 residues. The CDR3 is CSARRRADEAFF.

V gene TRBV5-1 combines with J gene TRBJ2-3. Germline assignment: CDR1 SGHRS and CDR2 YFSETQ. The CDR3 spans 16 residues. CDR3 in amino acids: CASSLARPEGTDTQYF.

V is TRBV5-1 and J is TRBJ2-3; TCRdb lists TRBD1, though no DNA is available to test this call. This CDR3 has 15 amino acids. Germline V gene lookup returns CDR1 SGHRS and CDR2 YFSETQ. This CDR3 reads CASSSDRVSTDTQYF.

The chain joins TRBV5-1 to TRBJ2-2; the D gene TCRdb calls, TRBD1, cannot be checked with no DNA. From germline, CDR1 is SGHRS and CDR2 YFSETQ. The CDR3 is made up of 15 amino acids. The CDR3 loop reads CASLRGGTNTGELFF.

V is TRBV5-8 and J is TRBJ2-1. This CDR3 has 15 amino acids. The germline V gene encodes CDR1 SGHTS and CDR2 YDEGEE. CDR3 region: CASTPRGSSYNEQFF.

The CDR3: CASSLSRPYYGYTF. The V and J genes are TRBV27 and TRBJ1-2; TCRdb selects TRBD1, and the lack of DNA leaves this call unchecked. The germline gives CDR1 MNHEY, CDR2 SMNVEV (reference sequence). This CDR3 has 14 residues.

The chain links TRBV6-1 to TRBJ2-3; TCRdb outputs TRBD2, but without DNA this stays unchecked. Germline values: CDR1 MNHNS, CDR2 SASEGT. CDR3 length: 15 residues. CDR3 residues: CASSITSGGRDTQYF.

The chain combines TRBV7-9 with TRBJ1-2. The CDR3 length is 16 residues. CDR1 SEHNR and CDR2 FQNEAQ come from the germline V gene (reference sequence). The CDR3 spells CASSLGAWQSRTSYTF.

The genes are TRBV7-9 and TRBJ1-4. This CDR3 is built from 14 residues. Germline CDR1 and CDR2: SEHNR and FQNEAQ (reference sequence). This CDR3 is CASSFSGTAEKLFF. Full variable domain (outside the CDR3, taken from reference TRBV7-9 and TRBJ1-4): DTGVSQNPRHKITKRGQNVTFRCDPISEHNRLYWYRQTLGQGPEFLTYFQNEAQLEKSRLLSDRFSAERPKGSFSTLEIQRTEQGDSAMYLCASSFSGTAEKLFFGSGTQLSVL.

CDR3 protein: CASKRDSYTEAFF. V and J are TRBV6-5 and TRBJ1-1; TCRdb returns TRBD1, unconfirmable since there is no DNA. The germline V gene has CDR1 MNHEY and CDR2 SVGAGI. This CDR3 is 13 amino acids long.

This chain's CDR3 is CASQGPDTQYF. This sequence joins TRBV10-3 and TRBJ2-3. The CDR3 covers 11 residues. Germline V CDR1 and CDR2: ENHRY, SYGVKD.

The chain employs TRBV20-1 and TRBJ2-5; TCRdb's D gene call, TRBD1, goes unchecked for lack of DNA. Per the germline V gene, CDR1 is DFQATT and CDR2 is SNEGSKA (reference sequence). This CDR3 contains 14 residues. The CDR3 reads CSATVQVHQETQYF.

This chain connects TRBV7-3 to TRBJ2-1; TCRdb's assignment of TRBD2 cannot be checked, as there is no DNA. Germline CDR1 reads SGHTA; CDR2 reads FQGTGA. CDR3 length: 15 amino acids. The CDR3 sequence: CASSKTSGEYNEQFF. The full variable domain, its missing parts supplied by reference TRBV7-3 and TRBJ2-1, is GAGVSQTPSNKVTEKGKYVELRCDPISGHTALYWYRQSLGQGPEFLIYFQGTGAADDSGLPNDRFFAVRPEGSVSTLKIQRTERGDSAVYLCASSKTSGEYNEQFFGPGTRLTVL.

This sequence joins TRBV12-3 or TRBV12-4 and TRBJ1-5; TCRdb lists TRBD1, though no DNA is available to test this call. This CDR3 is built from 15 residues. CDR3 region: CASSFLLGQGQPQHF.

The gene calls are TRBV6-1 and TRBJ2-3. This CDR3 is 14 amino acids long. Germline CDR1 is MNHNS and CDR2 is SASEGT. CDR3 amino acids: CASNEQLSTDTQYF.

V gene TRBV12-3 or TRBV12-4 combines with J gene TRBJ2-7; TCRdb picks TRBD2, but there is no DNA to check that call. The CDR3 is made up of 15 amino acids. The CDR3: CASSRVASGMYEQYF.

The chain recombines TRBV5-1 with TRBJ2-5; TCRdb calls TRBD2, which cannot be checked without DNA. Germline CDR1 SGHRS, CDR2 YFSETQ. The CDR3 is 15 residues long. This CDR3 reads CASSLGGGPTETQYF.

The chain combines TRBV2 with TRBJ1-2; as DNA is missing, the TRBD1 call by TCRdb cannot be tested. This CDR3 has 15 residues. CDR1 is SNHLY and CDR2 is FYNNEI in the germline V gene. The CDR3 protein is CASSGGQNRADGYTF. Filled out from reference TRBV2 and TRBJ1-2, the complete variable domain reads EPEVTQTPSHQVTQMGQEVILRCVPISNHLYFYWYRQILGQKVEFLVSFYNNEISEKSEIFDDQFSVERPDGSNFTLKIRSTKLEDSAMYFCASSGGQNRADGYTFGSGTRLTVV.

V gene TRBV7-3 combines with J gene TRBJ2-2; the TCRdb call, TRBD2, lacks DNA for checking. The germline CDR1 and CDR2 sequences are SGHTA and FQGTGA. The CDR3 is 16 amino acids. CDR3 amino acids: CASSLNQRGNTGELFF. Variable domain in full (rest from reference TRBV7-3 and TRBJ2-2): GAGVSQTPSNKVTEKGKYVELRCDPISGHTALYWYRQSLGQGPEFLIYFQGTGAADDSGLPNDRFFAVRPEGSVSTLKIQRTERGDSAVYLCASSLNQRGNTGELFFGEGSRLTVL.

The rearrangement joins TRBV12-3 or TRBV12-4 to TRBJ2-5. The CDR3 has 15 amino acids. The CDR3 is CASSLSVATGETQYF.

The chain recombines TRBV29-1 with TRBJ1-5; TCRdb reports TRBD1, a call that lacks DNA to check it against. The CDR3 covers 13 residues. The germline CDR1 and CDR2 sequences are SQVTM and ANQGSEA. The CDR3 region is CSVAGQGGQPQHF.